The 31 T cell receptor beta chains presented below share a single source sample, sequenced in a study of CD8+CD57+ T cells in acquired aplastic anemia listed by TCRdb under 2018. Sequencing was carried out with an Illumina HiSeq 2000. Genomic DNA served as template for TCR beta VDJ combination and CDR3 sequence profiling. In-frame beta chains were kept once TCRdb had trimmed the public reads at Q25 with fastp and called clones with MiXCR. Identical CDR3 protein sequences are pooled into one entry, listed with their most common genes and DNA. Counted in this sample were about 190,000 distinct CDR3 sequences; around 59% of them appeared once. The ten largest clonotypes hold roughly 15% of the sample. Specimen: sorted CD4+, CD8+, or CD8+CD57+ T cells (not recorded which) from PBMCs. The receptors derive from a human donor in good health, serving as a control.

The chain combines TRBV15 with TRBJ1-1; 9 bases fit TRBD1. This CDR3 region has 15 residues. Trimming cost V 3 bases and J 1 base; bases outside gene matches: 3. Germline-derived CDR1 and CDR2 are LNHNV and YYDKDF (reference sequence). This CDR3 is CATSSRGQGNTEAFF. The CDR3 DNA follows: TGTGCCACCAGCAGCCGGGGACAGGGGAACACTGAAGCTTTCTTT.

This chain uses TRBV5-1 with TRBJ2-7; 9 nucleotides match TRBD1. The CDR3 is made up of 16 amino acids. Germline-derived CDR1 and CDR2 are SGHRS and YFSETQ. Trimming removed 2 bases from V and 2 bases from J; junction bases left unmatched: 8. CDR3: CASSLRSGTGTYEQYF. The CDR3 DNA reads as TGCGCCAGCAGCTTAAGAAGCGGGACAGGGACCTACGAGCAGTACTTC.

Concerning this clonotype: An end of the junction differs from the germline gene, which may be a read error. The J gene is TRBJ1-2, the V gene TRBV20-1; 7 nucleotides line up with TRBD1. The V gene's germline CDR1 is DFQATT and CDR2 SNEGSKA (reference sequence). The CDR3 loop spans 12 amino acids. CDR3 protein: CSAEGANYGYIF. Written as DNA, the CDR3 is TGCAGTGCTGAGGGGGCCAACTATGGCTACATCTTC.

In DNA, the CDR3 is TGTGCCAGCACCCCGATGGGGTCGAATGGCTACACCTTC. It specifies CASTPMGSNGYTF. The chain links TRBV2 to TRBJ1-2; D gene ambiguous. The V end was cut by 7 bases, the J end by 6 bases, with 15 bases between. Germline V gene data show CDR1 as SNHLY and CDR2 as FYNNEI. This CDR3 comprises 13 residues.

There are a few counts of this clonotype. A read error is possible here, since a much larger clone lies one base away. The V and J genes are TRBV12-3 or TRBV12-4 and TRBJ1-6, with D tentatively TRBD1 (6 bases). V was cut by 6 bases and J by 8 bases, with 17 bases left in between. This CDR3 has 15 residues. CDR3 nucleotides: TGTGCCAGCAGCCCGAGGGGGTCTAGAGATTCACCCCTCCACTTT. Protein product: CASSPRGSRDSPLHF.

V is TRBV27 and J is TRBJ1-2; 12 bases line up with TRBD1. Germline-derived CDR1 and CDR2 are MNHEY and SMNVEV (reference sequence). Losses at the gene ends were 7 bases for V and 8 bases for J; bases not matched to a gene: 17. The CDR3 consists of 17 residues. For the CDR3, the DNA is TGTGCCAGCATCCATTCCTCCCCGGGACAGGGGGCCAGGGGCTACACCTTC. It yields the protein CASIHSSPGQGARGYTF.

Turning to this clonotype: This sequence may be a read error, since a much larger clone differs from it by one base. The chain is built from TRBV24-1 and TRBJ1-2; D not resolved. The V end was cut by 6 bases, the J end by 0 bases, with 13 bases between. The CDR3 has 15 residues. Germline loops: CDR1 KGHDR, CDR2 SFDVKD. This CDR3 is CATSLSSSTNYGYTF. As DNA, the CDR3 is TGTGCCACCAGTTTAAGCAGTTCAACTAACTATGGCTACACCTTC.

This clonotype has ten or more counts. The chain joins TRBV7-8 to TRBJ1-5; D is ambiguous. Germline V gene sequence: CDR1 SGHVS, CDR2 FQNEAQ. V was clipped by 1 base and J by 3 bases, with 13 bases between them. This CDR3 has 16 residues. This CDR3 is CASSLEGWGFNQPQHF. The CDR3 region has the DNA TGTGCCAGCAGCTTAGAAGGATGGGGTTTCAATCAGCCCCAGCATTTT.

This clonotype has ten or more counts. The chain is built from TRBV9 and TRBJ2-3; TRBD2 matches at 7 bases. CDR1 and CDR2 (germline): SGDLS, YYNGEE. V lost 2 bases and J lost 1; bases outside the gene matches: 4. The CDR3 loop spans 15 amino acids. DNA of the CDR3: TGTGCCAGCAGCGTTTGGGGGGGAGGCACAGATACGCAGTATTTT. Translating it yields CASSVWGGGTDTQYF.

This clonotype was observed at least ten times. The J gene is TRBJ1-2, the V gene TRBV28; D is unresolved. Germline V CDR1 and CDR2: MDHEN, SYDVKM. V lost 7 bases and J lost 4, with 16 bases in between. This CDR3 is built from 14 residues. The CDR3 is CASKPPAGSYGYTF. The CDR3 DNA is TGTGCCAGCAAACCCCCGGCGGGCAGCTATGGCTACACCTTC.

The CDR3 DNA is TGTGCCAGTATGTCTTGGGAGCAAGAGACCCAGTACTTC. Protein: CASMSWEQETQYF. The rearrangement uses TRBV7-9 and TRBJ2-5; TRBD2 is a possible D gene (5 bases). Trimming shortened V by 9 bases and J by 2 bases, and 13 bases separated the two germline ends. Germline V gene lookup returns CDR1 SEHNR and CDR2 FQNEAQ (reference sequence). This CDR3 is built from 13 residues.

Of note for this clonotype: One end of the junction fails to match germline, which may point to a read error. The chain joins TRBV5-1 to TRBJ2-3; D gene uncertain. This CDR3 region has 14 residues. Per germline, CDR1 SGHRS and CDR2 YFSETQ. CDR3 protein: CASSLDLLRDTQYF. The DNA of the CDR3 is TGTGCCAGCAGCTTAGACCTCCTAAGAGATACGCAGTATTTT.

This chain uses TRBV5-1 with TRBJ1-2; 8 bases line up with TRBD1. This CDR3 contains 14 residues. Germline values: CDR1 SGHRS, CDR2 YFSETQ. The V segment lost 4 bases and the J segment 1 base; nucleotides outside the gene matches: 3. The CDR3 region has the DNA TGCGCCAGCAGCCCGACAGGGGATAACTATGGCTACACCTTC. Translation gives CASSPTGDNYGYTF.

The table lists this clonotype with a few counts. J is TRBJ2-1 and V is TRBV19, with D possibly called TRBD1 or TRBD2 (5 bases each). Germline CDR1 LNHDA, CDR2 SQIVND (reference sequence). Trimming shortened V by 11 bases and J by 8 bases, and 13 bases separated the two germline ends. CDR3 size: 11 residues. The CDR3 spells CASSGAYEQFF. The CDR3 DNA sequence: TGTGCCTCTTCCGGGGCGTATGAGCAGTTCTTC.

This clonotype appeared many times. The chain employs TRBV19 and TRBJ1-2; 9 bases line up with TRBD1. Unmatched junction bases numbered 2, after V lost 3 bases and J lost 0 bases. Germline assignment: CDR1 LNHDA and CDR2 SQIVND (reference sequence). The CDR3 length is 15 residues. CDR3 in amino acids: CASSMRTGANYGYTF. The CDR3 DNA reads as TGTGCCAGTAGTATGCGGACAGGGGCTAACTATGGCTACACCTTC.

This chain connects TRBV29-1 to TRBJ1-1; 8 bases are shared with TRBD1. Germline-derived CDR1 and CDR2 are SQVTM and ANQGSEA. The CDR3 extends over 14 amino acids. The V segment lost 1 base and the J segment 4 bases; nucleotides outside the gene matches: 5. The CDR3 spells CSVEAQGAGTEAFF. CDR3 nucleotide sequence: TGCAGCGTTGAAGCCCAGGGGGCAGGCACTGAAGCTTTCTTT.

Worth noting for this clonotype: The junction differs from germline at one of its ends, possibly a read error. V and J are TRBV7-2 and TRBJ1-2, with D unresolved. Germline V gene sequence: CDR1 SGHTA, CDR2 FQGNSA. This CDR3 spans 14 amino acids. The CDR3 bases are TGTGCCAGCAGCTTAGGCAGAACTAACTATAGCTACACCTTC. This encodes CASSLGRTNYSYTF.

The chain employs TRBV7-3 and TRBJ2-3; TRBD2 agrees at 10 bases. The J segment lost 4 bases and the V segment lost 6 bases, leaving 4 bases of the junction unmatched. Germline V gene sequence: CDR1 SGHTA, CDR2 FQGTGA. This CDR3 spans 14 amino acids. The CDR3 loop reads CASRRAGGADTQYF. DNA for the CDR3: TGTGCCAGCAGACGAGCGGGGGGGGCAGATACGCAGTATTTT.

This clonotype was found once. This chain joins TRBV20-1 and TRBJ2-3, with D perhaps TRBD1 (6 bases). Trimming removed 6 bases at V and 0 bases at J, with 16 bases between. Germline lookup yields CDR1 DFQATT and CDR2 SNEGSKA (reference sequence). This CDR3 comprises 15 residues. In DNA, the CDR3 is TGCAGTGCCAGGGGACACAAGAGTAGCACAGATACGCAGTATTTT. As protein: CSARGHKSSTDTQYF.

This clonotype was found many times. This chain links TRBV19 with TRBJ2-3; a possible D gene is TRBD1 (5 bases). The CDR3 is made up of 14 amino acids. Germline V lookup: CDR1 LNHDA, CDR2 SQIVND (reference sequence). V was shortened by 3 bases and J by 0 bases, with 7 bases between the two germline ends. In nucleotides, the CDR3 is TGTGCCAGTAGTATTTCAGGGAGCACAGATACGCAGTATTTT. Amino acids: CASSISGSTDTQYF.

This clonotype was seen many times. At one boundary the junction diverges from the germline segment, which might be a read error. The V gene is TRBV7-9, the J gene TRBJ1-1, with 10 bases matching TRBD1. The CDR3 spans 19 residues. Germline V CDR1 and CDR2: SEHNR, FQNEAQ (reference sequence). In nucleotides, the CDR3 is TGTGCCAGCAGCTTAGCTAAGGGGAAGAGGGGACAGGGGAACTCTGAAGCTTTCTTT. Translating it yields CASSLAKGKRGQGNSEAFF.

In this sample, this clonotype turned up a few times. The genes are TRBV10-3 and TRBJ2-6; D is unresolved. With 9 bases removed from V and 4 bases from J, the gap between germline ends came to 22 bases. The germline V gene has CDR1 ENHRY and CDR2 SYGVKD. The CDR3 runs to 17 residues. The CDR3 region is CAINRGIDGPGANVLTF. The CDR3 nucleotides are TGTGCCATAAATCGAGGCATAGACGGTCCCGGGGCCAACGTCCTGACTTTC.

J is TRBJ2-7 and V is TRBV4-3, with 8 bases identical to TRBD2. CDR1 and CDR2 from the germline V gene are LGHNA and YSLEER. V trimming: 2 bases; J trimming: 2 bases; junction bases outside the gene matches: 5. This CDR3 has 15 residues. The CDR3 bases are TGCGCCAGCAGCCAACCAACTAGCGGACCCTACGAGCAGTACTTC. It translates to CASSQPTSGPYEQYF.

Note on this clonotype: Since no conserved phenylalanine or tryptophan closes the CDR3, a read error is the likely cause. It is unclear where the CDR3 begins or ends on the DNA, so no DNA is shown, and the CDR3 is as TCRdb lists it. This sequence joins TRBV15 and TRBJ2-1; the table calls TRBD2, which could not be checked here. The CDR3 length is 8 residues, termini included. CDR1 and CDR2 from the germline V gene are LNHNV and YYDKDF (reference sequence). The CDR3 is CATSSMAG.

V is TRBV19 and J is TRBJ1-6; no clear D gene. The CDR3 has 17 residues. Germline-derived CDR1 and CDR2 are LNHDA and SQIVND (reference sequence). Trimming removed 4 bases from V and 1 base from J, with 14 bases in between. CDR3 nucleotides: TGTGCCAGTAGTACCCGACGGAGTAGGTCCTATAATTCACCCCTCCACTTT. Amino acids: CASSTRRSRSYNSPLHF.

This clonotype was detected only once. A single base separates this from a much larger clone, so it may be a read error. The CDR3 region is CASNTRGGANTGELFF. In DNA form, the CDR3 reads TGTGCCAGCAACACCCGGGGGGGGGCGAACACCGGGGAGCTGTTTTTT. The V and J genes are TRBV5-4 and TRBJ2-2, with 8 positions matching TRBD2. V lost 6 bases, J lost 0 bases, and 7 bases stayed unmatched. There are 16 residues in the CDR3. From germline, CDR1 is SGHNT and CDR2 YYREEE (reference sequence).

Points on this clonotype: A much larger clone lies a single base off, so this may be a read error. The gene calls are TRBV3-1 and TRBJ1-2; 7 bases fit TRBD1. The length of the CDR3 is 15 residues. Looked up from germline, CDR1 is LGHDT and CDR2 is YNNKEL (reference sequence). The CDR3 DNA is TGTGCCAGCAGCCAAGCCTGGGACAGTAACTATGGCTGCACCTTC. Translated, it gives CASSQAWDSNYGCTF.

The CDR3 protein is CSVGDRGVGYTF. Written as DNA, the CDR3 is TGCAGCGTTGGCGACAGGGGCGTAGGCTACACCTTC. The chain has TRBV29-1 and TRBJ1-2; TRBD1 matches at 8 bases. The J segment lost 8 bases and the V segment lost 4 bases, leaving 6 bases of the junction unmatched. The CDR3 consists of 12 residues. CDR1 and CDR2 (germline): SQVTM, ANQGSEA. Based on the CDR3 plus reference TRBV29-1 and TRBJ1-2, the full variable domain is SAVISQKPSRDICQRGTSLTIQCQVDSQVTMMFWYRQQPGQSLTLIATANQGSEATYESGFVIDKFPISRPNLTFSTLTVSNMSPEDSSIYLCSVGDRGVGYTFGSGTRLTVV.

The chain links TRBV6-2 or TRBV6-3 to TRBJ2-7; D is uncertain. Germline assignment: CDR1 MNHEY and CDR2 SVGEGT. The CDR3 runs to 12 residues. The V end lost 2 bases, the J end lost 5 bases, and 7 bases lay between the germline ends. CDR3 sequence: CASSYLENEQYF. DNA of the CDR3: TGTGCCAGCAGTTACCTGGAAAACGAGCAGTACTTC.

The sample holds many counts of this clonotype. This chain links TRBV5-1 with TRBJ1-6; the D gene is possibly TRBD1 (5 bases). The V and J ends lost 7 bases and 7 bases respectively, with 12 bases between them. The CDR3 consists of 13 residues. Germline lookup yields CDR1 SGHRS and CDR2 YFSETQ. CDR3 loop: CASPRAGNSPLHF. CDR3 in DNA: TGCGCCAGCCCCCGGGCAGGGAATTCACCCCTCCACTTT. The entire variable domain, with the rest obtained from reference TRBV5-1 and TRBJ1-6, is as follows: KAGVTQTPRYLIKTRGQQVTLSCSPISGHRSVSWYQQTPGQGLQFLFEYFSETQRNKGNFPGRFSGRQFSNSRSEMNVSTLELGDSALYLCASPRAGNSPLHFGNGTRLTVT.

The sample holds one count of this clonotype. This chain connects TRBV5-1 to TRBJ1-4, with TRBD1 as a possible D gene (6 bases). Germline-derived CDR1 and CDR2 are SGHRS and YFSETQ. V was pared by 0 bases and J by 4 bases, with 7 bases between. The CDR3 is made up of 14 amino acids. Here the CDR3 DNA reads TGCGCCAGCAGCTTGGTACAGGGTAATGAAAAACTGTTTTTT. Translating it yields CASSLVQGNEKLFF.